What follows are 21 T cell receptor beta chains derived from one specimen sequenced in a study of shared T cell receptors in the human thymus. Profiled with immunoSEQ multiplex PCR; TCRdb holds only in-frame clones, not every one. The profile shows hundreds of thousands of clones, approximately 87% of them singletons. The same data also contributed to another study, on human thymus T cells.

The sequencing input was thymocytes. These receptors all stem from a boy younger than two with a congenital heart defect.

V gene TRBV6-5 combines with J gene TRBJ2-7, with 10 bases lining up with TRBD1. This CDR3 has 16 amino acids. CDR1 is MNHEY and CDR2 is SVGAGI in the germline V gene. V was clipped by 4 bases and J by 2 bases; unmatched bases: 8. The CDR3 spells CASSSLGTGVPYEQYF. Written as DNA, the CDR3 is TGTGCCAGCAGTTCCTTAGGGACAGGGGTCCCCTACGAGCAGTACTTC.

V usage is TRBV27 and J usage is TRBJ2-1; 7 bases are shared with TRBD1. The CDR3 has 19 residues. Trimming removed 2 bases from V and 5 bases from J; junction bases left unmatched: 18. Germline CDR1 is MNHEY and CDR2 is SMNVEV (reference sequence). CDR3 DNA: TGTGCCAGCAGTTTAGATCGCGAGGTAGTAGGTACAGGGGACAATGAGCAGTTCTTC. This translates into CASSLDREVVGTGDNEQFF.

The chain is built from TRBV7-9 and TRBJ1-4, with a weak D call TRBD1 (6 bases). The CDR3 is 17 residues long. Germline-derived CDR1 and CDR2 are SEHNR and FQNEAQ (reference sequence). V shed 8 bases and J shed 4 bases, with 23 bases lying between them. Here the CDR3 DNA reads TGTGCCAGCGGACCGGCCGGACAGCGGGAAATTAATGAAAAACTGTTTTTT. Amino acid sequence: CASGPAGQREINEKLFF.

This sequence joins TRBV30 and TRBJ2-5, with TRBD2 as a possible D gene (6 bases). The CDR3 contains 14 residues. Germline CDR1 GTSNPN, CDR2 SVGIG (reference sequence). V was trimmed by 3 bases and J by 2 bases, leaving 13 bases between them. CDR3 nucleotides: TGTGCCTGGAGGGAGGACGGGAGACAAGAGACCCAGTACTTC. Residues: CAWREDGRQETQYF.

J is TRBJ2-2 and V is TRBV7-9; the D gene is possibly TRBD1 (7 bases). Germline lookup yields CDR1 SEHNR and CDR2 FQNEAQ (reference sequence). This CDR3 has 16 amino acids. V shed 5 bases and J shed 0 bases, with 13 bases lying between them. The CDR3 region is CASSPGGPANTGELFF. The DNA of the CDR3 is TGTGCCAGCAGCCCAGGGGGGCCAGCGAACACCGGGGAGCTGTTTTTT.

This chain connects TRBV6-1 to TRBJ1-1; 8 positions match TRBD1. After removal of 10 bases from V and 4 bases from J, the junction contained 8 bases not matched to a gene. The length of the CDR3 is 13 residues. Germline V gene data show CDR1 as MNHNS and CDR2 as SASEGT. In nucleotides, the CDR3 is TGTGCCACCCCTGGACAGGGTAGCACTGAAGCTTTCTTT. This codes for CATPGQGSTEAFF.

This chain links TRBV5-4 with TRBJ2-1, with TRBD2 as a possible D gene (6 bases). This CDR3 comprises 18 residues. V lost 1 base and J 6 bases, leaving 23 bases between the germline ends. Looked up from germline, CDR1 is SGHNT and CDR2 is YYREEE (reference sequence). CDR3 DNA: TGTGCCAGCAGCTTGAATAGCGCAAAACCCGAGGGACTCAATGAGCAGTTCTTC. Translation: CASSLNSAKPEGLNEQFF.

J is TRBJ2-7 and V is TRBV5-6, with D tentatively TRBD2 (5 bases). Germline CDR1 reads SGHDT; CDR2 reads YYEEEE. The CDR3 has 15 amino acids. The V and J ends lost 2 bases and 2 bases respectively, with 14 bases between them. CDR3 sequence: CASSFNPGRPYEQYF. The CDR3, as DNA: TGTGCCAGCAGCTTCAACCCGGGAAGACCCTACGAGCAGTACTTC.

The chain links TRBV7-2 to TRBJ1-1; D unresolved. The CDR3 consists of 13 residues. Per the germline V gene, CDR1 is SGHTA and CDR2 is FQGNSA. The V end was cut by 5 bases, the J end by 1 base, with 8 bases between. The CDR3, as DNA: TGTGCCAGCAGCCCAGAGCGGAACACTGAAGCTTTCTTT. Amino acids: CASSPERNTEAFF.

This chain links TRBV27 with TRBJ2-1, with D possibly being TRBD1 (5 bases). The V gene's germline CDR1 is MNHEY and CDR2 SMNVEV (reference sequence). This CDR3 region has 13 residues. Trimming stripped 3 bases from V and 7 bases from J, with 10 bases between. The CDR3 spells CASSFPQGNEQFF. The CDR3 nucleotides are TGTGCCAGCAGTTTTCCCCAGGGTAATGAGCAGTTCTTC.

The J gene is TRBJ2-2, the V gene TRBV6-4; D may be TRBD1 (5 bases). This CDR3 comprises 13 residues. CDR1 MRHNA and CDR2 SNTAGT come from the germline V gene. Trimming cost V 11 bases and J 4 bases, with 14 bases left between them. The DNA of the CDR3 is TGTGCCGGGGCGATAGAAACCACCGGGGAGCTGTTTTTT. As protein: CAGAIETTGELFF.

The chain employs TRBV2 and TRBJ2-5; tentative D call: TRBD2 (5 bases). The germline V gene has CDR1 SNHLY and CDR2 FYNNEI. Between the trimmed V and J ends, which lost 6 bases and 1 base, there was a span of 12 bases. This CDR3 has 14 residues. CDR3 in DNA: TGTGCCAGCAGGGGAAGCGGCCCCCAAGAGACCCAGTACTTC. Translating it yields CASRGSGPQETQYF. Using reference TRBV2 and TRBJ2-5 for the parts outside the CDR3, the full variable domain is EPEVTQTPSHQVTQMGQEVILRCVPISNHLYFYWYRQILGQKVEFLVSFYNNEISEKSEIFDDQFSVERPDGSNFTLKIRSTKLEDSAMYFCASRGSGPQETQYFGPGTRLLVL.

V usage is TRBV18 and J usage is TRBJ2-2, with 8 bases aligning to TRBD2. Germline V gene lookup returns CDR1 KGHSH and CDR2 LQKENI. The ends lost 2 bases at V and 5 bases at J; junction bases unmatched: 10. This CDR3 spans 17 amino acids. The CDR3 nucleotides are TGTGCCAGCTCACCATCCACTAGCGGATTTGTAACCGGGGAGCTGTTTTTT. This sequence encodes CASSPSTSGFVTGELFF.

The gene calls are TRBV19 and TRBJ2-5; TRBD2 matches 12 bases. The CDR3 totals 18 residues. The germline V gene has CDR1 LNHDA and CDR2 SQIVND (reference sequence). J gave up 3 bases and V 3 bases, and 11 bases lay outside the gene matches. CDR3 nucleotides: TGTGCCAGTAGTATCGGCCTAGCGGGAGGGGATGTGGAAGAGACCCAGTACTTC. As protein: CASSIGLAGGDVEETQYF.

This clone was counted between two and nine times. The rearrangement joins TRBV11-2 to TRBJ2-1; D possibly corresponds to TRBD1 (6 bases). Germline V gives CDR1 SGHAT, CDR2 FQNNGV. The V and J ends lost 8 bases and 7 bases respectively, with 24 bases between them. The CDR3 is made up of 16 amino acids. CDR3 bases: TGTGCCAGCTTAAGAAAGGACTCAGGGGTCGGGAATGAGCAGTTCTTC. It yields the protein CASLRKDSGVGNEQFF.

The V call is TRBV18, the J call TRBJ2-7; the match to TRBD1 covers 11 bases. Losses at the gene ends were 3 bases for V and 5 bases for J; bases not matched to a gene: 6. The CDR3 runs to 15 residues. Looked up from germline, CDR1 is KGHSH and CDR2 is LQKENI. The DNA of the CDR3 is TGTGCCAGCTCACCTGGGACAGGGGGACGGGACGAGCAGTACTTC. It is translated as CASSPGTGGRDEQYF.

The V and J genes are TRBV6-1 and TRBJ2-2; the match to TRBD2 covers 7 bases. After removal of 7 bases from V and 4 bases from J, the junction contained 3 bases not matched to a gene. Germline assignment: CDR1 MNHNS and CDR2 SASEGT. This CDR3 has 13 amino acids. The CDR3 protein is CASTSGGTGELFF. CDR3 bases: TGTGCCAGCACGTCGGGGGGCACCGGGGAGCTGTTTTTT.

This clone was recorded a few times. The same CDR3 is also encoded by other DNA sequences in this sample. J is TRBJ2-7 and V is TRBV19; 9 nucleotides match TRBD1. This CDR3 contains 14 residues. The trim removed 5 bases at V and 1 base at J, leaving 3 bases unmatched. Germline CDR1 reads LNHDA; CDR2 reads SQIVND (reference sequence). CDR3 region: CASSAGTGSYEQYF. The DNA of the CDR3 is TGTGCCAGTAGTGCGGGGACAGGGTCCTACGAGCAGTACTTC.

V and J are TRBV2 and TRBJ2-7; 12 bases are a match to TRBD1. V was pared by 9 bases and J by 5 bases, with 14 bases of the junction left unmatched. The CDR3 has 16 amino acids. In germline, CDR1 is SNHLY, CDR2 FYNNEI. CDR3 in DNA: TGTGCCAGTCACCCGGCGCGCGGGACAGGGGGCCACGAGCAGTACTTC. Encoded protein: CASHPARGTGGHEQYF.

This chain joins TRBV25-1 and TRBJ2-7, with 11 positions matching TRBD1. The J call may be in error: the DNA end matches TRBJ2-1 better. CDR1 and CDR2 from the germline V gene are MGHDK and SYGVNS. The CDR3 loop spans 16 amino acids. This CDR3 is CASSEPAGQGGDEQFF. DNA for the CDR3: TGTGCCAGCAGTGAACCCGCGGGACAGGGGGGGGATGAGCAGTTCTTC.

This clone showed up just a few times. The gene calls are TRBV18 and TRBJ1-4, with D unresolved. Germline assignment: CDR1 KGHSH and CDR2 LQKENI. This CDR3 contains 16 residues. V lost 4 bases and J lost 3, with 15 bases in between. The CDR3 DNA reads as TGTGCCAGCTCACGTACCCCAGACTACCCTAATGAAAAACTGTTTTTT. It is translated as CASSRTPDYPNEKLFF.